Reported below is one T cell receptor (beta chain). The sample holds other DNA sequences that translate to the same CDR3. The entry originates in a study of Ad26.COV2.S vaccination and SARS-CoV-2 variants. V was cut by 0 bases and J by 4 bases, with 2 bases left in between. The CDR3 has 11 amino acids. CDR1 SGHDT and CDR2 YYEEEE come from the germline V gene. The treatment here: some 19 received Ad26.COV2.S at low or high dose, single or two shots; roughly 5 received placebo; per-sample allocation not given. Sampling occurred on day 63 after the first vaccine or placebo injection. Profiled with immunoSEQ multiplex PCR; TCRdb holds only in-frame clones, not every one. The sample contains roughly 400,000 clones, around nine tenths of which appear only once.

This sequence was found in a person between 18 and 60 years old who received the Ad26.COV2.S COVID-19 vaccine or a placebo. Sequences were derived from peripheral blood, sampled in a trial of Ad26.COV2.S vaccine versus placebo. The chain employs TRBV5-6 and TRBJ2-7, with D unclear. The CDR3 protein is CASSLGYEQYF. CDR3 sequence (DNA): TGTGCCAGCAGCTTGGGGTACGAGCAGTACTTC.